These T cell receptor beta chains were read from a single sample in a study of blood T cell repertoires in COVID-19. This table comes from immunoSEQ multiplex PCR, and its TCRdb copy is limited to in-frame clones, with some not included. The sample gives about 55,000 clones, 90% of which show up once; about 1.4% is in the top ten. The sample comprised peripheral blood. These receptors originate from a man in his sixties with acute or convalescent COVID-19. CDR3s include the opening cysteine and the closing phenylalanine or tryptophan. D genes are given only for firm matches. Size is omitted from some rows. Given values are once, few, many or a class for expanded clones.

d_call j_call v_call clone_size cdr3_nt cdr3_aa
TRBD2 TRBJ2-4 TRBV4-3 . TGCGCCAGCAGCCAATTCCCTAGCGGGGTTCTAGCCAAAAACATTCAGTACTTC CASSQFPSGVLAKNIQYF
. TRBJ2-2 TRBV19 . TGTGCCAGTAGTATCAGGTCCGGGGAGCTGTTTTTT CASSIRSGELFF
. TRBJ1-5 TRBV4-3 . TGCGCCAGCAGCCAAGAGTGGGGCGGACCCCAGCATTTT CASSQEWGGPQHF
TRBD1 TRBJ2-3 TRBV7-2 . TGTGCCAGCAGCAAGGACAGGGGTTTAACAGATACGCAGTATTTT CASSKDRGLTDTQYF
. TRBJ2-7 TRBV1 once TGCACCAGCAGCCAAGTGCCGGGAGACTCCCTCTACGAGCAGTACTTC CTSSQVPGDSLYEQYF
TRBD1 TRBJ2-2 TRBV24-1 . TGTGCCACCAGTGATTTGAGAGGACAGGGGGTTACTGGGACCGGGGAGCTGTTTTTT CATSDLRGQGVTGTGELFF
. TRBJ1-2 TRBV6-5 . TGTGCCAGCAGCCCGGGTCAGACCCTCTCCTATGGCTACACCTTC CASSPGQTLSYGYTF
. TRBJ1-2 TRBV7-9 once TGTGCCAGCAGCCCCCTGGGGAGTACCTATGGCTACACCTTC CASSPLGSTYGYTF
TRBD2 TRBJ2-3 TRBV20-1 . TGCAGTGCTAGTTTCGGGGGGGGAGATACGCAGTATTTT CSASFGGGDTQYF
. TRBJ2-5 TRBV30 . TGTGCCTGGAGTGTACCCAGCGGACCGTACCAAGAGACCCAGTACTTC CAWSVPSGPYQETQYF
TRBD2 TRBJ2-7 TRBV7-2 . TGTGCCAGCACCTCCCCGGGAGGGGGCTACGAGCAGTACTTC CASTSPGGGYEQYF
. TRBJ2-7 TRBV10-3 . TGTGCCATCAGTGAGAGTAGTATCGGGGTCCGAGCCCCTTACGAGCAGTACTTC CAISESSIGVRAPYEQYF
. TRBJ2-7 TRBV7-2 . TGTGCCAGCAGCCAGGGGCTCCTCTACGAGCAGTACTTC CASSQGLLYEQYF
. TRBJ2-2 TRBV5-1 . . CASSLSGQGVASGELFF
. TRBJ1-2 TRBV10-3 few TGTGCCATCAGTGAGCCCTCTCAGGGACTGCTTGGCTACACCTTC CAISEPSQGLLGYTF
TRBD1 TRBJ1-2 TRBV28 . TGTGCCAGCAGTTTAGGGTGGGACAGGGGTGGTTATGGCTACACCTTC CASSLGWDRGGYGYTF
. TRBJ2-5 TRBV7-2 once TGTGCCAGCAGCTTAGGAGTCCAAGAGACCCAGTACTTC CASSLGVQETQYF
TRBD2 TRBJ2-7 TRBV19 . TGTGCCAGTAGTATTCGGCCTAGCGGTCTCTCCTACGAGCAGTACTTC CASSIRPSGLSYEQYF
. TRBJ2-2 TRBV5-3 . TGTGCCAGAAGCTCCACTAGGGCCGGGGAGCTGTTTTTT CARSSTRAGELFF
TRBD1 TRBJ2-5 TRBV5-4 . TGTGCCAGCAGCTTTGACAGGGGGCGGGGTGAGACCCAGTACTTC CASSFDRGRGETQYF
TRBD2 TRBJ2-7 TRBV29-1 . TGCAGCGTACAAGTAGCGGGAGAAGGATACGAGCAGTACTTC CSVQVAGEGYEQYF
. TRBJ2-7 TRBV7-9 few TGTGCCAGCAGCCCTGGGGCCTTGGGGGAGCAGTACTTC CASSPGALGEQYF
. TRBJ2-5 TRBV7-9 . TGTGCCAGCAGCTTAGGGCCGTTCCAAGAGACCCAGTACTTC CASSLGPFQETQYF
. TRBJ2-1 TRBV20-1 . TGCAGTGCTAGTGTGGTAGGGGCTAGATGGGGTTACAATGAGCAGTTCTTC CSASVVGARWGYNEQFF
TRBD1 TRBJ1-5 TRBV7-8 . TGTGCCAGCAGCACAGACAGGGCGGATCAGCCCCAGCATTTT CASSTDRADQPQHF
TRBD1 TRBJ1-5 TRBV28 . TGTGCCAGCAGTTTAGGGACAGGGGGCCCTATTGGCGATCAGCCCCAGCATTTT CASSLGTGGPIGDQPQHF
TRBD2 TRBJ2-1 TRBV27 . TGTGCCAGCAGTTCCCCTGGACTCTCTGGGGGGGTTGAGCAGTTCTTC CASSSPGLSGGVEQFF
TRBD2 TRBJ2-3 TRBV11-3 . TGTGCCAGCAGCTTAGCCCGATGGGGGAGGGGTGCAGATACGCAGTATTTT CASSLARWGRGADTQYF
. TRBJ1-2 TRBV30 . TGTGCCCGCGACACCCGTAACTATGGCTACACCTTC CARDTRNYGYTF
TRBD1 TRBJ2-7 TRBV7-3 . TGTGCCAGCAGCGCCTCCGGGACAGGGGGCGCCGAGCAGTACTTC CASSASGTGGAEQYF
TRBD2 TRBJ2-3 TRBV27 once TGTGCCAGCAGTCCCCGCCTAGCGGGCGTCTCAAATACGCAGTATTTT CASSPRLAGVSNTQYF
. TRBJ1-3 TRBV29-1 . TGCAGCGTTGACCCCTACCGCTCTGGAAACACCATATATTTT CSVDPYRSGNTIYF
TRBD1 TRBJ1-3 TRBV23-1 . TGCGCCAGCAGTCAATCACAGGGGGCGAGTCGTTCTGGAAACACCATATATTTT CASSQSQGASRSGNTIYF